This T cell receptor beta chain was recorded in a study of blood T cell repertoires in COVID-19. Germline CDR1 is SGDLS and CDR2 is YYNGEE. There are 13 residues in the CDR3. V lost 4 bases, J lost 6 bases, and 3 bases stayed unmatched. The table came from immunoSEQ multiplex PCR; TCRdb's copy has only in-frame clones and leaves some out. The sample gives around 250,000 clones, more than 75% of which show up once; around 9% is in the top ten. This clone turned up a few times. This chain uses TRBV9 with TRBJ1-1; 10 bases map to TRBD1. This TCR was recovered from a man aged 35 to 55 with active or convalescent COVID-19. The material sequenced was peripheral blood. CDR3 DNA: TGTGCCAGCAGCCGACAGGGGGCAGCTGAAGCTTTCTTT. This codes for CASSRQGAAEAFF.